The clone carrying this TCR beta chain appeared many times. No antigen is known for it. These data are taken from a study of T cells in Graves' hyperthyroidism and ophthalmopathy. Over 18 months, lack of ophthalmopathy progression marked Graves' hyperthyroidism as stable. Researchers took RNA transcripts and amplified the TCR beta CDR3 regions from them. HTBI primers drove first-round RT-PCR of the TCR CDR3. MiXCR, run by TCRdb on the multiplex PCR reads, gives a single entry per CDR3 protein. The sample records around 580,000 distinct CDR3 sequences, under 60% being singletons. This CDR3 contains 14 residues. Germline V gives CDR1 SGHDT, CDR2 YYEEEE. V lost 4 bases, J lost 8 bases, and 9 bases stayed unmatched. The study's findings and limits: Appearing also in blood were most of the thyroid clonotypes expanded above 0.001.

Sequenced sample: peripheral blood or thyroid tissue (not recorded which). The chain is built from TRBV5-6 and TRBJ1-3; TRBD1 matches at 7 bases. This TCR was recovered from a woman younger than 30 with Graves' hyperthyroidism. The CDR3 DNA reads TGTGCCAGCAGCGTCACCGGGACAGCATACACCATATATTTT. This translates into CASSVTGTAYTIYF.